These 26 T cell receptor beta chains came from one sample sequenced in a study of cytomegalovirus exposure and HLA in healthy donors. A multiplex PCR was run with 60 Vbeta primers and 13 Jbeta primers. Produced via immunoSEQ multiplex PCR; TCRdb's table is partial and in-frame only. This sample has about 37,000 clones, with roughly 76% found just once. Material: PBMCs. Receptor source: a woman between 35 and 50 years old in good health and CMV-seronegative.

V gene TRBV20-1 combines with J gene TRBJ1-1, with D hard to call. This CDR3 spans 11 amino acids. CDR1 DFQATT and CDR2 SNEGSKA come from the germline V gene (reference sequence). Trimming removed 0 bases from V and 6 bases from J, with 5 bases in between. CDR3 in DNA: TGCAGTGCTAGAGATCGGGCTGAAGCTTTCTTT. It yields the protein CSARDRAEAFF.

The count of this clone is one. The genes are TRBV7-2 and TRBJ1-2; D is unclear. This CDR3 is 12 amino acids long. From germline, CDR1 is SGHTA and CDR2 FQGNSA. Trimming stripped 5 bases from V and 5 bases from J, with 9 bases between. The CDR3 bases are TGTGCCAGCAGCACGGGAGTATATGGCTACACCTTC. Its protein is CASSTGVYGYTF.

Comment on this clone: Other DNA sequences in the sample encode the same CDR3. The CDR3 DNA reads as TGTGCCAGCAGCCGGGGGGGGAACACTGAAGCTTTCTTT. Translated, it gives CASSRGGNTEAFF. J is TRBJ1-1 and V is TRBV7-3, with a weak D call TRBD1 (5 bases). V dropped 5 bases and J dropped 1 base, with 8 bases sitting between them. The CDR3 is made up of 13 amino acids. Germline V gene data show CDR1 as SGHTA and CDR2 as FQGTGA.

The CDR3 sequence: CASSFRGQLNTEAFF. DNA for the CDR3: TGCGCCAGCAGCTTTCGGGGACAACTGAACACTGAAGCTTTCTTT. The rearrangement links TRBV4-1 to TRBJ1-1; D perhaps matches TRBD1 (6 bases). The CDR3 loop spans 15 amino acids. From germline, CDR1 is MGHRA and CDR2 YSYEKL. The V and J ends lost 5 bases and 0 bases respectively, with 13 bases between them.

The genes are TRBV7-9 and TRBJ2-6, with TRBD1 matching over 8 bases. The CDR3 contains 18 residues. Per the germline V gene, CDR1 is SEHNR and CDR2 is FQNEAQ (reference sequence). V lost 5 bases and J lost 0; bases outside the gene matches: 9. The chain's CDR3 is CASSLRPGGHSGANVLTF. The CDR3 coding sequence is TGTGCCAGCAGCCTGAGGCCAGGGGGCCACTCTGGGGCCAACGTCCTGACTTTC.

This clone was seen more than once but under ten times. This rearrangement joins TRBV25-1 to TRBJ1-5, with D perhaps matching TRBD1 (6 bases). This CDR3 region has 16 residues. The V end lost 4 bases, the J end lost 4 bases, and 17 bases lay between the germline ends. CDR1 and CDR2 from the germline V gene are MGHDK and SYGVNS. The CDR3 region is CASSAPDRRKNQPQHF. The CDR3 DNA is TGTGCCAGCAGTGCACCTGACAGGCGAAAGAATCAGCCCCAGCATTTT.

This clone has a handful of counts. The CDR3 region is CASSSPEGVYEQYF. CDR3 DNA sequence: TGTGCCAGCAGCTCGCCAGAAGGGGTATACGAGCAGTACTTC. This chain joins TRBV7-9 and TRBJ2-7; possible D gene TRBD1, 5 bases. The CDR3 has 14 residues. CDR1 and CDR2 from the germline V gene are SEHNR and FQNEAQ (reference sequence). V shed 4 bases and J shed 4 bases, with 14 bases lying between them.

The chain employs TRBV19 and TRBJ1-5, with 10 positions matching TRBD1. In germline, CDR1 is LNHDA, CDR2 SQIVND (reference sequence). V lost 8 bases, J lost 0 bases, and 4 bases stayed unmatched. CDR3 size: 15 residues. Written as DNA, the CDR3 is TGTGCCAGTCGGGACAGGGGAAATAGCAATCAGCCCCAGCATTTT. This sequence encodes CASRDRGNSNQPQHF.

The rearrangement links TRBV28 to TRBJ1-2; D is possibly TRBD1 (6 bases). The CDR3 sequence is 14 residues long. V lost 7 bases and J 6 bases, leaving 18 bases between the germline ends. Germline V lookup: CDR1 MDHEN, CDR2 SYDVKM. The CDR3 is CASNIRGGADGYTF. The CDR3 DNA follows: TGTGCCAGCAACATACGGGGGGGCGCGGATGGCTACACCTTC.

The genes are TRBV6-5 and TRBJ2-7; 7 bases agree with TRBD1. This CDR3 spans 13 amino acids. The V gene end was trimmed by 6 bases and the J gene end by 5 bases; junction bases not matched to a gene: 7. Germline V CDR1 and CDR2: MNHEY, SVGAGI. CDR3 DNA: TGTGCCAGCAGCCTATCAGGGGGTGACGAGCAGTACGTC. Translating gives CASSLSGGDEQYV.

V gene TRBV5-1 combines with J gene TRBJ1-1, with 7 positions matching TRBD1. In germline, CDR1 is SGHRS, CDR2 YFSETQ. V lost 5 bases and J lost 0; bases outside the gene matches: 10. CDR3 length: 16 amino acids. The CDR3 here is CASRPWTGLMNTEAFF. DNA for the CDR3: TGCGCCAGCAGACCCTGGACAGGTCTAATGAACACTGAAGCTTTCTTT.

This chain links TRBV7-9 with TRBJ2-7; D is possibly TRBD1 (5 bases). CDR3 size: 12 residues. Looked up from germline, CDR1 is SEHNR and CDR2 is FQNEAQ (reference sequence). CDR3: CAFSDSSYEQYF. For the CDR3, the DNA is TGTGCGTTTTCCGACAGCTCCTACGAGCAGTACTTC. Combining the CDR3 with reference TRBV7-9 and TRBJ2-7 gives the whole variable domain DTGVSQNPRHKITKRGQNVTFRCDPISEHNRLYWYRQTLGQGPEFLTYFQNEAQLEKSRLLSDRFSAERPKGSFSTLEIQRTEQGDSAMYLCAFSDSSYEQYFGPGTRLTVT.

V and J are TRBV9 and TRBJ2-1, with D perhaps matching TRBD2 (6 bases). Germline V CDR1 and CDR2: SGDLS, YYNGEE. The CDR3 consists of 15 residues. The V and J ends lost 4 bases and 1 base respectively, with 12 bases between them. The CDR3: CASSSRLGSYNEQFF. CDR3 sequence (DNA): TGTGCCAGCAGCTCCCGACTAGGGTCCTACAATGAGCAGTTCTTC.

The gene calls are TRBV19 and TRBJ1-2; TRBD1 aligns across 8 bases. V lost 4 bases to trimming and J lost 9 bases; unmatched junction nucleotides: 10. The CDR3 consists of 14 residues. Germline values: CDR1 LNHDA, CDR2 SQIVND (reference sequence). Written as DNA, the CDR3 is TGTGCCAGTAGTAAACAGGACAGGGCGACGCGCTACACCTTC. Protein: CASSKQDRATRYTF.

J is TRBJ2-5 and V is TRBV5-1; D may be TRBD2 (5 bases). CDR1 is SGHRS, CDR2 YFSETQ, per germline. Deletions cut 2 bases from V and 5 bases from J, with 16 bases between. This CDR3 region has 15 residues. CDR3 amino acids: CASSFQPIGGETQYF. The CDR3 DNA is TGCGCCAGCAGCTTCCAACCCATCGGCGGGGAGACCCAGTACTTC.

The V gene is TRBV2, the J gene TRBJ2-5; perhaps TRBD2 as D (5 bases). Germline V gene lookup returns CDR1 SNHLY and CDR2 FYNNEI. V was trimmed by 9 bases and J by 4 bases, leaving 18 bases between them. This CDR3 contains 14 residues. The CDR3, as DNA: TGTGCCAGTCAGCGCGGGCCGCTAGGAGAGACCCAGTACTTC. Amino acid sequence: CASQRGPLGETQYF.

This clone was observed a single time. The gene calls are TRBV2 and TRBJ1-1; possible D gene TRBD1, 6 bases. The V end was cut by 6 bases, the J end by 7 bases, with 12 bases between. The germline V gene has CDR1 SNHLY and CDR2 FYNNEI. The CDR3 is made up of 12 amino acids. The chain's CDR3 is CASRLQGIEAFF. The CDR3 coding sequence is TGTGCCAGCAGACTCCAGGGGATTGAAGCTTTCTTT. Filled out from reference TRBV2 and TRBJ1-1, the complete variable domain reads EPEVTQTPSHQVTQMGQEVILRCVPISNHLYFYWYRQILGQKVEFLVSFYNNEISEKSEIFDDQFSVERPDGSNFTLKIRSTKLEDSAMYFCASRLQGIEAFFGQGTRLTVV.

V and J are TRBV19 and TRBJ2-6, with D perhaps TRBD1 (6 bases). CDR1 LNHDA and CDR2 SQIVND come from the germline V gene (reference sequence). Trimming left V 8 bases short and J 2 bases short, with 13 bases between. The CDR3 is 15 amino acids. CDR3 sequence: CASHKTGTGANVLTF. CDR3 bases: TGTGCCAGTCACAAAACAGGGACTGGGGCCAACGTCCTGACTTTC.

V usage is TRBV5-1 and J usage is TRBJ2-3; TRBD1 aligns across 7 bases. J was trimmed by 1 base and V by 3 bases; bases with no gene match: 5. Germline V gene sequence: CDR1 SGHRS, CDR2 YFSETQ. This CDR3 is 15 amino acids long. As DNA, the CDR3 is TGCGCCAGCAGCTACCGACAGGGTGGCACAGATACGCAGTATTTT. The encoded protein is CASSYRQGGTDTQYF. The variable domain in full, with the rest retrieved from reference TRBV5-1 and TRBJ2-3, is KAGVTQTPRYLIKTRGQQVTLSCSPISGHRSVSWYQQTPGQGLQFLFEYFSETQRNKGNFPGRFSGRQFSNSRSEMNVSTLELGDSALYLCASSYRQGGTDTQYFGPGTRLTVL.

V gene TRBV15 combines with J gene TRBJ1-2, with D maybe TRBD1 (6 bases). In germline, CDR1 is LNHNV, CDR2 YYDKDF (reference sequence). V lost 5 bases and J 8 bases, leaving 21 bases between the germline ends. The CDR3 consists of 15 residues. The CDR3 sequence is CATSEGTSLLWGYTF. Written as DNA, the CDR3 is TGTGCCACCAGCGAAGGGACAAGTCTGCTCTGGGGCTACACCTTC.

The gene calls are TRBV2 and TRBJ1-1; D unclear. This CDR3 is 14 amino acids long. The V gene lost 5 bases and the J gene lost 0 bases, with 10 bases spanning the gap. Per germline, CDR1 SNHLY and CDR2 FYNNEI. CDR3 protein: CASSHSIMNTEAFF. In DNA, the CDR3 is TGTGCCAGCAGTCACTCGATCATGAACACTGAAGCTTTCTTT.

V gene TRBV7-8 combines with J gene TRBJ1-2; tentatively, D is TRBD1 (5 bases). CDR3 length: 15 amino acids. V shed 4 bases and J shed 7 bases, with 19 bases lying between them. Germline V gene data show CDR1 as SGHVS and CDR2 as FQNEAQ. The CDR3 sequence: CASSSNQGARFGYTF. The CDR3, as DNA: TGTGCCAGCAGCTCGAACCAGGGCGCTCGGTTTGGCTACACCTTC.

The chain combines TRBV2 with TRBJ2-2; 9 nucleotides line up with TRBD1. The CDR3 runs 17 residues. Germline trimming cut 4 bases from V and 6 bases from J; bases unmatched to any gene: 12. CDR1 is SNHLY and CDR2 is FYNNEI in the germline V gene. CDR3 in DNA: TGTGCCAGCAGTGTTGCGGCGACAGGGGGGAAGGCCGGGGAGCTGTTTTTT. It encodes CASSVAATGGKAGELFF.

J is TRBJ2-1 and V is TRBV7-3, with a weak D call TRBD2 (6 bases). Germline CDR1 SGHTA, CDR2 FQGTGA. CDR3 length equals 15 residues. With 3 bases removed from V and 1 base from J, the gap between germline ends came to 10 bases. The DNA for the CDR3 is TGTGCCAGCAGCTTTTCAGGAGGGTCCTACAATGAGCAGTTCTTC. Translated, it gives CASSFSGGSYNEQFF.

This clone was recorded only once. V is TRBV7-2 and J is TRBJ1-1; possibly TRBD1 for D (5 bases). Germline V gives CDR1 SGHTA, CDR2 FQGNSA. The CDR3 length is 13 residues. V shed 7 bases and J shed 0 bases, with 9 bases lying between them. This chain's CDR3 is CASNGQMNTEAFF. DNA of the CDR3: TGTGCCAGCAATGGACAAATGAACACTGAAGCTTTCTTT.

The V call is TRBV29-1, the J call TRBJ2-5; 12 nucleotides agree with TRBD1. The CDR3 runs 15 residues. The V segment lost 3 bases and the J segment 4 bases; nucleotides outside the gene matches: 6. Germline loops: CDR1 SQVTM, CDR2 ANQGSEA. CDR3 DNA: TGCAGCGTTGACTCGGGACAGGGGGCCCGAGAGACCCAGTACTTC. Its protein product is CSVDSGQGARETQYF.